Included here is one T cell receptor beta chain sequence, with context. CDR3 length equals 15 residues. Trimming at V came to 3 bases and at J to 0 bases, leaving 2 bases not matched to a gene. Germline V gives CDR1 LGHNA, CDR2 YSLEER. This record comes from a study of blood T cell repertoires in COVID-19. Clones were sequenced by immunoSEQ multiplex PCR, and TCRdb holds only the in-frame ones, with some missing. The sample holds some 150,000 clones, about 83% seen once. The rearrangement joins TRBV4-3 to TRBJ2-7; TRBD1 agrees at 10 bases. Source material: peripheral blood. This receptor was identified in a woman between 40 and 55 years old with acute or convalescent COVID-19. The CDR3 DNA reads TGCGCCAGCAGCCAGCGGGACAGGGGCTCCTACGAGCAGTACTTC. The encoded protein is CASSQRDRGSYEQYF.